These 20 T cell receptor beta chains originate from one sample sequenced in a study of T cell responses to AZD1222 COVID-19 vaccine. Sequencing was performed with immunoSEQ multiplex PCR; in TCRdb, only in-frame clones are kept and a portion is missing. The sample gives about 120,000 clones, about 90% of which show up once; approximately 2.5% is in the top ten. The sequenced sample was peripheral blood, obtained 28 days after the second AZD1222 dose. These receptors were collected from an adult who received the AZD1222 COVID-19 vaccine.

The gene calls are TRBV19 and TRBJ1-5; 8 nucleotides agree with TRBD1. Germline V CDR1 and CDR2: LNHDA, SQIVND (reference sequence). The length of the CDR3 is 15 residues. Losses at the gene ends were 7 bases for V and 6 bases for J; bases not matched to a gene: 11. Written as DNA, the CDR3 is TGTGCCAGTACCTTGGACAGGGCGGCGGGTCAGCCCCAGCATTTT. Protein sequence: CASTLDRAAGQPQHF.

This chain joins TRBV5-1 and TRBJ1-5, with 7 positions matching TRBD1. The germline V gene has CDR1 SGHRS and CDR2 YFSETQ. This CDR3 has 15 amino acids. After removal of 4 bases from V and 2 bases from J, the junction contained 6 bases not matched to a gene. DNA of the CDR3: TGCGCCAGCAGCGTTACAGGGGCTGGCAATCAGCCCCAGCATTTT. Amino acids: CASSVTGAGNQPQHF.

V is TRBV7-6 and J is TRBJ2-7, with D possibly being TRBD1 (6 bases). Per the germline V gene, CDR1 is SGHVS and CDR2 is FNYEAQ. This CDR3 comprises 14 residues. V lost 5 bases and J 7 bases, leaving 18 bases between the germline ends. In DNA, the CDR3 is TGTGCCAGCAGCACGGAAATTGGGGGCATGGAGCAGTACTTC. Amino acids: CASSTEIGGMEQYF.

The gene calls are TRBV6-5 and TRBJ2-7; 9 bases agree with TRBD1. This CDR3 contains 14 residues. V shed 6 bases, J shed 0 bases, and the junction held 3 bases outside the gene matches. Germline CDR1 MNHEY, CDR2 SVGAGI. In DNA form, the CDR3 reads TGTGCCAGCAGGGGACAGGGAAACTCCTACGAGCAGTACTTC. This translates into CASRGQGNSYEQYF.

The chain carries TRBV28 and TRBJ1-4, with D perhaps matching TRBD1 (6 bases). V lost 6 bases and J lost 3, with 17 bases in between. CDR3 size: 16 residues. Looked up from germline, CDR1 is MDHEN and CDR2 is SYDVKM. The CDR3 DNA is TGTGCCAGCAGCTCCGCCGGGGGGCAAGCTAATGAAAAACTGTTTTTT. Translation gives CASSSAGGQANEKLFF.

On this clone: At one end, the junction sequence differs from germline, possibly due to a read error. The chain joins TRBV7-7 to TRBJ2-1; the match to TRBD1 covers 8 bases. CDR1 is SSHAT, CDR2 FNYEAQ, per germline (reference sequence). The CDR3 has 13 amino acids. This CDR3 reads CASSLGQGSEQFF. The CDR3 DNA reads as TGTGCTAGCAGCTTAGGACAGGGCAGTGAGCAGTTCTTC.

The genes are TRBV4-2 and TRBJ1-1, with D perhaps TRBD1 (5 bases). Germline V gene data show CDR1 as LGHNA and CDR2 as YNFKEQ. CDR3 size: 14 residues. Trimming removed 1 base at V and 5 bases at J, with 11 bases between. CDR3 region: CASSQGEGLTEAFF. The CDR3 DNA reads TGTGCCAGCAGCCAAGGAGAGGGGCTTACTGAAGCTTTCTTT.

This chain connects TRBV5-6 to TRBJ1-1; TRBD1 matches at 7 bases. CDR1 SGHDT and CDR2 YYEEEE come from the germline V gene. After removal of 2 bases from V and 1 base from J, the junction contained 5 bases not matched to a gene. This CDR3 contains 15 residues. The CDR3: CASSLAGTANTEAFF. The CDR3 nucleotides are TGTGCCAGCAGCTTAGCCGGGACAGCGAACACTGAAGCTTTCTTT.

The chain combines TRBV28 with TRBJ1-2, with unresolved D. Trimming stripped 3 bases from V and 4 bases from J, with 9 bases between. Germline V gives CDR1 MDHEN, CDR2 SYDVKM. The CDR3 loop spans 13 amino acids. The CDR3 protein is CASSLEGGYGYTF. In nucleotides, the CDR3 is TGTGCCAGCAGTTTGGAGGGTGGCTATGGCTACACCTTC.

The CDR3 here is CASSALTGYQETQYF. CDR3 DNA: TGTGCCAGTAGTGCTCTTACAGGGTACCAAGAGACCCAGTACTTC. The chain is built from TRBV19 and TRBJ2-5; TRBD1 is a possible D gene (6 bases). Germline V lookup: CDR1 LNHDA, CDR2 SQIVND (reference sequence). Trimming shortened V by 5 bases and J by 0 bases, and 13 bases separated the two germline ends. The CDR3 spans 15 residues.

The rearrangement joins TRBV6-2 or TRBV6-3 to TRBJ2-5, with a weak D call TRBD2 (5 bases). The CDR3 totals 17 residues. V was clipped by 0 bases and J by 1 base, with 15 bases between them. Per the germline V gene, CDR1 is MNHEY and CDR2 is SVGEGT. The CDR3 loop is CASSYSIKEGRQETQYF. CDR3 bases: TGTGCCAGCAGTTACTCGATTAAAGAGGGTCGCCAAGAGACCCAGTACTTC.

The rearrangement links TRBV3-1 (or the pseudogene TRBV3-2) to TRBJ1-3; no reliable D call. V lost 4 bases, J lost 3 bases, and 19 bases lay in between. Germline-derived CDR1 and CDR2 are LGHDT and YNNKEL (reference sequence). The CDR3 consists of 17 residues. CDR3 DNA sequence: TGTGCCAGCAGCCCCCCCCGGGCGGCTTCCTTTGGAAACACCATATATTTT. It is translated as CASSPPRAASFGNTIYF.

This chain joins TRBV25-1 and TRBJ1-6; D perhaps matches TRBD1 (5 bases). Germline CDR1 is MGHDK and CDR2 is SYGVNS. Trimming cost V 4 bases and J 0 bases, with 13 bases left between them. The CDR3 consists of 17 residues. The CDR3 sequence is CASSVLGESSYNSPLHF. The DNA for the CDR3 is TGTGCCAGCAGTGTATTAGGGGAGAGCTCCTATAATTCACCCCTCCACTTT.

This chain connects TRBV19 to TRBJ2-7; D gene ambiguous. The CDR3 length is 15 residues. Germline V lookup: CDR1 LNHDA, CDR2 SQIVND (reference sequence). V was clipped by 5 bases and J by 5 bases, with 19 bases between them. CDR3 sequence: CASSRTSVPIDEQYF. DNA of the CDR3: TGTGCCAGTAGTCGTACCTCGGTCCCCATCGACGAGCAGTACTTC.

The gene calls are TRBV11-2 and TRBJ1-1; 7 positions match TRBD1. From germline, CDR1 is SGHAT and CDR2 FQNNGV. V trimming: 6 bases; J trimming: 0 bases; junction bases outside the gene matches: 10. The CDR3 runs 16 residues. The CDR3 nucleotides read TGTGCCAGCAGTTATGAGTCCGGGACAGTGAACACTGAAGCTTTCTTT. It yields the protein CASSYESGTVNTEAFF. Based on the CDR3 plus reference TRBV11-2 and TRBJ1-1, the full variable domain is EAGVAQSPRYKIIEKRQSVAFWCNPISGHATLYWYQQILGQGPKLLIQFQNNGVVDDSQLPKDRFSAERLKGVDSTLKIQPAKLEDSAVYLCASSYESGTVNTEAFFGQGTRLTVV.

This clone was detected once. The rearrangement uses TRBV27 and TRBJ2-5; weak D call: TRBD2 (7 bases). Germline-derived CDR1 and CDR2 are MNHEY and SMNVEV (reference sequence). V dropped 5 bases and J dropped 1 base, with 14 bases sitting between them. The CDR3 extends over 15 amino acids. The CDR3 loop is CASSLRGGGQETQYF. DNA of the CDR3: TGTGCCAGCAGTCTTAGGGGGGGTGGCCAAGAGACCCAGTACTTC.

The chain combines TRBV6-2 or TRBV6-3 with TRBJ1-5, with 7 bases fitting TRBD1. Germline lookup yields CDR1 MNHEY and CDR2 SVGEGT. V lost 4 bases to trimming and J lost 0 bases; unmatched junction nucleotides: 3. The CDR3 sequence is 15 residues long. The CDR3 protein is CASSSRQGSNQPQHF. The CDR3 DNA follows: TGTGCCAGCAGTTCAAGACAGGGTAGCAATCAGCCCCAGCATTTT.

The CDR3: CASDAVTSEAFF. The CDR3 coding sequence is TGTGCCAGCGACGCCGTCACGTCTGAAGCTTTCTTT. This chain uses TRBV28 with TRBJ1-1, with no clear D. Germline assignment: CDR1 MDHEN and CDR2 SYDVKM. The CDR3 sequence is 12 residues long. The ends were cut back, 8 bases at V and 6 bases at J, with 13 bases in the middle.

The V and J genes are TRBV24-1 and TRBJ1-1; 12 bases fit TRBD1. There are 17 residues in the CDR3. CDR1 and CDR2 (germline): KGHDR, SFDVKD. Trimming at V came to 9 bases and at J to 3 bases, leaving 13 bases not matched to a gene. In nucleotides, the CDR3 is TGTGCCACCGTAACCGGGACAGGGGGCTTTATGGACACTGAAGCTTTCTTT. Protein sequence: CATVTGTGGFMDTEAFF.

The gene calls are TRBV18 and TRBJ1-1, with D possibly matching TRBD1 (5 bases). Germline CDR1 KGHSH, CDR2 LQKENI. The CDR3 totals 15 residues. V was pared by 6 bases and J by 1 base, with 15 bases between. This CDR3 is CASSGGLGSNTEAFF. The CDR3 DNA sequence: TGTGCCAGCTCGGGGGGGTTGGGCTCGAACACTGAAGCTTTCTTT. Full variable domain (remainder filled in from reference TRBV18 and TRBJ1-1): NAGVMQNPRHLVRRRGQEARLRCSPMKGHSHVYWYRQLPEEGLKFMVYLQKENIIDESGMPKERFSAEFPKEGPSILRIQQVVRGDSAAYFCASSGGLGSNTEAFFGQGTRLTVV.